This T cell receptor beta chain is drawn from a study of T cells in localized non-small cell lung cancer. Whole-study findings and limits: In adjacent lung, a median about 52 of the top 100 tumor clones were found. Because sequencing included only one region (of the tumor), heterogeneity remains possible. Clonality of T cells reached its maximum in uninvolved adjacent lung, surpassing tumor. Higher blood T cell density went with longer overall survival.

Repertoires were generated with immunoSEQ multiplex PCR, while TCRdb's copy carries only in-frame clones and drops some. The sample has some 20,000 clones; about nine tenths are singletons. In the case of this clone: No antigen is known for it.

The CDR3 is 15 amino acids. The V and J ends lost 5 bases and 0 bases respectively, with 13 bases between them. Looked up from germline, CDR1 is SEHNR and CDR2 is FQNEAQ (reference sequence). The source was peripheral blood, collected before any cancer treatment. The chain is built from TRBV7-9 and TRBJ1-1; no clear D gene. This sequence originates from a woman between 35 and 70 years old with stage I lung adenocarcinoma. The CDR3 region has the DNA TGTGCCAGCAGCCTTTTATCCCCGGTGAACACTGAAGCTTTCTTT. Protein product: CASSLLSPVNTEAFF.